Sequencing of this T cell receptor (beta chain) was carried out in a study of blood T cell repertoires in COVID-19. CDR1 is LGHNA and CDR2 is YNFKEQ in the germline V gene. The V and J ends lost 4 bases and 0 bases, in that order; junction bases with no gene match: 5. This CDR3 contains 16 residues. Generated by immunoSEQ multiplex PCR, the TCRdb table keeps only in-frame clones and is missing some. The sample lists under 200,000 clones, roughly nine tenths occurring once. The chain combines TRBV4-2 with TRBJ1-4; 7 bases are a match to TRBD1. Sequenced material: peripheral blood. The TCR sequence derives from a man between 70 and 80 years old with acute or convalescent COVID-19. The CDR3 DNA reads TGTGCCAGCAGCCCCGGGACAGCTGCAACTAATGAAAAACTGTTTTTT. It encodes CASSPGTAATNEKLFF.